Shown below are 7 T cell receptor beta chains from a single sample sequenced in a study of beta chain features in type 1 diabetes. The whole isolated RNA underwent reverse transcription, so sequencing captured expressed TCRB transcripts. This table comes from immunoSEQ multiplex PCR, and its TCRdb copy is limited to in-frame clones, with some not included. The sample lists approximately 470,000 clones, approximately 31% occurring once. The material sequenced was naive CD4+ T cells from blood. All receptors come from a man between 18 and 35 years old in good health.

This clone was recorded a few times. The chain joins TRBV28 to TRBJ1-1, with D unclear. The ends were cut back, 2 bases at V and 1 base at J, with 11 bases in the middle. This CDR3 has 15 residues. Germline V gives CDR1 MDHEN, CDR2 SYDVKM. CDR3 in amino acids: CASSLGPAPNTEAFF. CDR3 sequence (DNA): TGTGCCAGCAGTTTAGGTCCGGCGCCGAACACTGAAGCTTTCTTT. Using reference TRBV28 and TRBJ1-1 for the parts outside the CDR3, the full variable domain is DVKVTQSSRYLVKRTGEKVFLECVQDMDHENMFWYRQDPGLGLRLIYFSYDVKMKEKGDIPEGYSVSREKKERFSLILESASTNQTSMYLCASSLGPAPNTEAFFGQGTRLTVV.

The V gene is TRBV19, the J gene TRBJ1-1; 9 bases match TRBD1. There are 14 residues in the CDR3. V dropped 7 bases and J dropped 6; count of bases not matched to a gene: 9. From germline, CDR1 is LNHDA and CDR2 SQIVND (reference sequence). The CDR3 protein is CASKSGTGYSEAFF. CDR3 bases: TGTGCCAGTAAATCCGGGACAGGGTATTCTGAAGCTTTCTTT.

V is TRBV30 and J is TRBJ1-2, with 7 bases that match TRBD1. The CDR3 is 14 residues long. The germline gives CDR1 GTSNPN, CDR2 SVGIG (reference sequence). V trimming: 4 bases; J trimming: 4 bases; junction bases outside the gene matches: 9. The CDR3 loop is CAWTLTGTVYGYTF. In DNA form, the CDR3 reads TGTGCCTGGACCCTAACCGGGACAGTCTATGGCTACACCTTC.

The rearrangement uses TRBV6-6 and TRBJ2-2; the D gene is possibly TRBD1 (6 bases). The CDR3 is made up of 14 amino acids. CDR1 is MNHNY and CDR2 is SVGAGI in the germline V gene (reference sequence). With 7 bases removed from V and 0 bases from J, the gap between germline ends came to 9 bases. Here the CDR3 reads CASTDSANTGELFF. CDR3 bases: TGTGCCAGCACGGACAGCGCGAACACCGGGGAGCTGTTTTTT.

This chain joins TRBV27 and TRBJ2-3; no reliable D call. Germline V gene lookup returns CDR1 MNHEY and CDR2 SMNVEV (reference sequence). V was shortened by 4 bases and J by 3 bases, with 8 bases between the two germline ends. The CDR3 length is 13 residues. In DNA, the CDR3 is TGTGCCAGCAGTTACCAGGAAACAGATACGCAGTATTTT. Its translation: CASSYQETDTQYF.

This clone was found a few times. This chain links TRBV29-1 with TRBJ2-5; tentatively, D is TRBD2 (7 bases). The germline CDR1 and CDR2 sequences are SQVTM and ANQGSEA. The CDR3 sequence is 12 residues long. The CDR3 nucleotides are TGCAGAGTGGGAGGGGGGACGGAGACCCAGTACTTC. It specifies CRVGGGTETQYF.

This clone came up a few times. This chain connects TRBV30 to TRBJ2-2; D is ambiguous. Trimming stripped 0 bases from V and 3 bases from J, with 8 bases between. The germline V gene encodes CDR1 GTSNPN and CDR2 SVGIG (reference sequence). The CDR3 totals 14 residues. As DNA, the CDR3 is TGTGCCTGGAGTGTAGGCAGTTACACCGGGGAGCTGTTTTTT. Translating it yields CAWSVGSYTGELFF. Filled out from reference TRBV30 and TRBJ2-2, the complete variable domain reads SQTIHQWPATLVQPVGSPLSLECTVEGTSNPNLYWYRQAAGRGLQLLFYSVGIGQISSEVPQNLSASRPQDRQFILSSKKLLLSDSGFYLCAWSVGSYTGELFFGEGSRLTVL.